The 21 T cell receptor beta chains presented below share a single source sample, sequenced in a study of blood T cell repertoires in COVID-19. Repertoires were generated with immunoSEQ multiplex PCR, while TCRdb's copy carries only in-frame clones and drops some. Of 200,000 to 250,000 clones listed, less than 90% are singletons. The sample consisted of peripheral blood. The origin of the receptors is an older woman who had recovered from COVID-19.

The rearrangement links TRBV6-6 to TRBJ1-2, with 8 bases identical to TRBD1. This CDR3 has 14 amino acids. Germline CDR1 is MNHNY and CDR2 is SVGAGI (reference sequence). With 6 bases clipped from V and 2 bases from J, the junction kept 5 bases outside the gene matches. Here the CDR3 DNA reads TGTGCCAGCAGCCAACGACAGGGGAACTATGGCTACACCTTC. Translating gives CASSQRQGNYGYTF.

This clone was seen just once. The chain recombines TRBV7-9 with TRBJ2-3; 8 bases line up with TRBD2. The CDR3 extends over 15 amino acids. V lost 0 bases to trimming and J lost 2 bases; unmatched junction nucleotides: 1. Germline lookup yields CDR1 SEHNR and CDR2 FQNEAQ (reference sequence). The CDR3 DNA sequence: TGTGCCAGCAGCTTAGCAGCGGGAGTCACAGATACGCAGTATTTT. Residues: CASSLAAGVTDTQYF.

This chain uses TRBV18 with TRBJ1-1; unclear D gene. Germline V CDR1 and CDR2: KGHSH, LQKENI. V was pared by 4 bases and J by 5 bases, with 14 bases between. The CDR3 contains 14 residues. The CDR3 region is CASSLIREGTEAFF. The CDR3 region has the DNA TGTGCCAGCTCACTAATCCGAGAGGGAACTGAAGCTTTCTTT.

Concerning this clone: One end of the junction varies from germline; a read error may be responsible. This sequence joins TRBV7-7 and TRBJ2-1, with 10 bases lining up with TRBD2. The CDR3 is 16 amino acids. Germline CDR1 SSHAT, CDR2 FNYEAQ (reference sequence). The CDR3 sequence: CASSLELAGVHTEQFF. The CDR3, as DNA: TGTGCTAGCAGCTTAGAGCTAGCGGGGGTCCATACGGAGCAGTTCTTC.

CDR3 DNA: TGCGCCAGCAGCTCAGGGATGGTCCTGAACACTGAAGCTTTCTTT. Protein sequence: CASSSGMVLNTEAFF. The V and J genes are TRBV5-1 and TRBJ1-1; TRBD1 might be the D (5 bases). Germline CDR1 and CDR2: SGHRS and YFSETQ. This CDR3 spans 15 amino acids. V was cut by 3 bases and J by 0 bases, with 12 bases left in between.

The chain carries TRBV27 and TRBJ1-4, with 9 bases that match TRBD1. The germline V gene has CDR1 MNHEY and CDR2 SMNVEV (reference sequence). J lost 6 bases, V lost 2 bases, and 4 bases had no gene match. This CDR3 contains 15 residues. CDR3 nucleotide sequence: TGTGCCAGCAGTTTAACGGGACAGGGTGATGAAAAACTGTTTTTT. Translating gives CASSLTGQGDEKLFF. The full variable domain, completed using reference TRBV27 and TRBJ1-4, is EAQVTQNPRYLITVTGKKLTVTCSQNMNHEYMSWYRQDPGLGLRQIYYSMNVEVTDKGDVPEGYKVSRKEKRNFPLILESPSPNQTSLYFCASSLTGQGDEKLFFGSGTQLSVL.

The chain is built from TRBV19 and TRBJ2-1, with D perhaps TRBD1 (6 bases). Looked up from germline, CDR1 is LNHDA and CDR2 is SQIVND (reference sequence). V dropped 3 bases and J dropped 13 bases, with 10 bases sitting between them. There are 11 residues in the CDR3. This chain's CDR3 is CASSIYRDQFF. DNA for the CDR3: TGTGCCAGTAGTATCTACAGGGACCAGTTCTTC.

The V gene is TRBV5-6, the J gene TRBJ1-4, with a tentative D call TRBD1 (5 bases). With 4 bases removed from V and 0 bases from J, the gap between germline ends came to 19 bases. The CDR3 is made up of 18 amino acids. Germline V gene lookup returns CDR1 SGHDT and CDR2 YYEEEE. CDR3 DNA: TGTGCCAGCAGCGGCCCTGGGGCGTCAACTGCAACTAATGAAAAACTGTTTTTT. This translates into CASSGPGASTATNEKLFF.

The chain joins TRBV10-3 to TRBJ2-7; D call uncertain. This CDR3 has 12 residues. Germline V gives CDR1 ENHRY, CDR2 SYGVKD. V was trimmed by 3 bases and J by 4 bases, leaving 7 bases between them. CDR3 nucleotides: TGTGCCATCAGTGACGGTACTTACGAGCAGTACTTC. Translation gives CAISDGTYEQYF.

The chain couples TRBV19 to TRBJ1-2, with a weak D call TRBD1 (5 bases). The CDR3 length is 13 residues. From germline, CDR1 is LNHDA and CDR2 SQIVND (reference sequence). Trimming left V 7 bases short and J 4 bases short, with 13 bases between. The CDR3, as DNA: TGTGCCAGTAACGGGGGAAACCTCTATGGCTACACCTTC. It specifies CASNGGNLYGYTF.

The chain combines TRBV5-1 with TRBJ1-1, with D possibly matching TRBD1 (6 bases). V shed 0 bases and J shed 5 bases, with 14 bases lying between them. There are 15 residues in the CDR3. The germline V gene has CDR1 SGHRS and CDR2 YFSETQ. DNA for the CDR3: TGCGCCAGCAGCTTGGCCAGGCCAGGGGAAACTGAAGCTTTCTTT. Protein product: CASSLARPGETEAFF.

The chain uses TRBV6-5 and TRBJ1-6; TRBD1 is a possible D gene (5 bases). This CDR3 comprises 12 residues. Germline V gives CDR1 MNHEY, CDR2 SVGAGI. Trimming removed 11 bases from V and 9 bases from J, with 14 bases in between. CDR3 sequence: CAHKQESSPLHF. CDR3 DNA: TGTGCCCACAAACAGGAGAGTTCACCCCTCCACTTT.

In its sample, this clone was seen a few times. The rearrangement joins TRBV6-1 to TRBJ1-2; D might be TRBD1 (6 bases). Trimming pared 0 bases from V and 4 bases from J, leaving 12 bases between. Germline V CDR1 and CDR2: MNHNS, SASEGT. The length of the CDR3 is 15 residues. CDR3 coding DNA: TGTGCCAGCAGTGAAGCCCCAGGGGAGAGCTATGGCTACACCTTC. Translation gives CASSEAPGESYGYTF.

The chain couples TRBV4-1 to TRBJ2-2; TRBD1 matches at 9 bases. J was trimmed by 7 bases and V by 7 bases; bases with no gene match: 4. CDR3 length equals 13 residues. In germline, CDR1 is MGHRA, CDR2 YSYEKL. The CDR3 sequence is CASTGQGYGELFF. CDR3 nucleotides: TGCGCCAGCACCGGACAGGGGTACGGGGAGCTGTTTTTT.

The chain couples TRBV3-1 (or the pseudogene TRBV3-2) to TRBJ2-3; D is uncertain. Germline values: CDR1 LGHDT, CDR2 YNNKEL (reference sequence). This CDR3 is built from 14 residues. The V and J ends lost 0 bases and 0 bases respectively, with 4 bases between them. CDR3 DNA sequence: TGTGCCAGCAGCCAAGATCTAAGCACAGATACGCAGTATTTT. This codes for CASSQDLSTDTQYF.

The chain couples TRBV5-5 to TRBJ1-2; tentatively, D is TRBD1 (5 bases). V shed 4 bases and J shed 4 bases, with 14 bases lying between them. This CDR3 contains 14 residues. Germline lookup yields CDR1 SGHKS and CDR2 YYEKEE (reference sequence). CDR3 residues: CASSPRSDSYGYTF. The DNA for the CDR3 is TGTGCCAGCAGCCCTCGCAGTGACAGCTATGGCTACACCTTC.

The J gene is TRBJ2-7, the V gene TRBV24-1, with 8 bases lining up with TRBD1. V was pared by 4 bases and J by 7 bases, with 11 bases of the junction left unmatched. The CDR3 loop spans 15 amino acids. The germline CDR1 and CDR2 sequences are KGHDR and SFDVKD. The CDR3 region is CATSERDRRPREQYF. Written as DNA, the CDR3 is TGTGCCACCAGTGAACGGGACAGGCGCCCTAGGGAGCAGTACTTC.

The rearrangement joins TRBV7-2 to TRBJ1-1; D is ambiguous. CDR1 is SGHTA and CDR2 is FQGNSA in the germline V gene. Trimming removed 5 bases at V and 2 bases at J, with 18 bases between. This CDR3 region has 16 residues. CDR3 loop: CASSQESPGTNTEAFF. The CDR3 nucleotides read TGTGCCAGCAGCCAAGAGTCCCCGGGAACCAACACTGAAGCTTTCTTT.

V and J are TRBV4-1 and TRBJ2-2; TRBD2 matches 15 bases. With V trimmed by 4 bases and J by 7 bases, 7 bases remained unmatched. CDR3 length: 17 amino acids. Germline CDR1 MGHRA, CDR2 YSYEKL. The DNA of the CDR3 is TGCGCCAGCAGCCGAATTGGGACTAGCGGGGGGTTCGGGGAGCTGTTTTTT. Translated: CASSRIGTSGGFGELFF.

V and J are TRBV30 and TRBJ1-5; D is undetermined. CDR1 is GTSNPN and CDR2 is SVGIG in the germline V gene (reference sequence). CDR3 length: 15 amino acids. The V end lost 2 bases, the J end lost 2 bases, and 13 bases lay between the germline ends. The CDR3 protein is CAWSPTGWGNQPQHF. The CDR3 region has the DNA TGTGCCTGGAGTCCAACGGGGTGGGGCAATCAGCCCCAGCATTTT.

V gene TRBV7-3 combines with J gene TRBJ2-3, with unresolved D. Germline assignment: CDR1 SGHTA and CDR2 FQGTGA. Trimming took 5 bases from V and 0 from J, leaving 3 bases between them. The CDR3 runs to 12 residues. The CDR3 reads CASSPSTDTQYF. CDR3 DNA: TGTGCCAGCAGCCCTAGCACAGATACGCAGTATTTT.